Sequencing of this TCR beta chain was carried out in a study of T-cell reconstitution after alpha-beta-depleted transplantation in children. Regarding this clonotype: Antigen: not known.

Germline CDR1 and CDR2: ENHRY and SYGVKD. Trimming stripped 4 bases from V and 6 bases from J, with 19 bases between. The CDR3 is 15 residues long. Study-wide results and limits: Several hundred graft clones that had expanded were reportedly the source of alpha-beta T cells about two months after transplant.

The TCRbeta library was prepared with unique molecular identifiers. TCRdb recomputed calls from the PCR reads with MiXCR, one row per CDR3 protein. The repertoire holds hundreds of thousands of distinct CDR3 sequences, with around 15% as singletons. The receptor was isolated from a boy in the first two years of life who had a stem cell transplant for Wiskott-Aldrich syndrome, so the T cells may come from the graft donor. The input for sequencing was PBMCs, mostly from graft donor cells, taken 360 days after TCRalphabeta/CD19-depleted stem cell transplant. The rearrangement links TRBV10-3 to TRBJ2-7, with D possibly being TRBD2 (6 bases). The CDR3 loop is CAISGVGTEFVEQYF. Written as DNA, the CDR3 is TGTGCCATCAGTGGTGTAGGGACTGAGTTTGTCGAGCAGTACTTC.